This TCR beta chain was identified in a study of lymphopenia after photon versus proton radiotherapy (dated by TCRdb to about 2019). Regarding the study in general: The immunological effects of photon versus proton radiation therapy were compared in patients with gastrointestinal tumors who developed high-grade lymphopenia. The roughly 18 patients in the cohort had gastrointestinal tumors, were treated with either photon or proton therapy, and subsequently developed lymphopenia. The goal of the study was to characterize the differences between the two radiation modalities in how they affect the immune system.

Library creation used the immunoSEQ multiplex PCR assay. Deep sequencing of rearranged TCR beta loci, alongside multiparametric flow cytometry, was used to profile T cell repertoires. This is the immuneACCESS table as TCRdb keeps it, with only in-frame sequences that have V and J called. A part of the clones is gone; compared with another copy, unresolved V genes explain less than half, and the rest is unexplained. Here the sample has about 42,000 clones; around four fifths occur a single time. The ten largest clones represent over 20% of the sample. V lost 4 bases and J lost 2 bases, and the count of bases not matched to a germline gene is 2. The CDR3 starts with the cysteine, ends with the phenylalanine, and has 13 residues. Just CDR3 DNA is preserved here, 39 bases in frame from base 1. CDR1 and CDR2, looked up from the germline V gene (reference sequence), are MNHNY and SVGAGI. This clone was found a few times. Its specific antigen is unknown. It has no much larger one-base neighbor in the sample; base qualities were not kept.

Broad study findings and their caveats: After the lymphocyte count nadir, repertoires from photon-treated patients showed oligoclonal expansion, particularly of CD8+ Temra cells, and this expansion drove the decline in diversity. Relative stability during treatment was observed in proton-treated patients, whereas loss of naive T cells and TCR diversity and gain of effector/memory populations were observed in photon-treated patients. The survival association was assessed only in patients who died, and the authors presented better survival with proton therapy as a possibility rather than a demonstrated result. Across the cohort, an inverse correlation was found between a larger post-nadir drop in TCR diversity and overall survival time among patients who died.

The sequence came from a woman aged 70-85 years with pancreatic cancer. Material: peripheral blood, obtained from a patient treated with proton-based radiotherapy. The sequence joins TRBV6-6 to TRBJ2-7, with TRBD2 matching 7 junction bases. DNA sequence: TGTGCCAGCAGTTCTAGCGGACCCTACGAGCAGTACTTC. This yields the protein CASSSSGPYEQYF.